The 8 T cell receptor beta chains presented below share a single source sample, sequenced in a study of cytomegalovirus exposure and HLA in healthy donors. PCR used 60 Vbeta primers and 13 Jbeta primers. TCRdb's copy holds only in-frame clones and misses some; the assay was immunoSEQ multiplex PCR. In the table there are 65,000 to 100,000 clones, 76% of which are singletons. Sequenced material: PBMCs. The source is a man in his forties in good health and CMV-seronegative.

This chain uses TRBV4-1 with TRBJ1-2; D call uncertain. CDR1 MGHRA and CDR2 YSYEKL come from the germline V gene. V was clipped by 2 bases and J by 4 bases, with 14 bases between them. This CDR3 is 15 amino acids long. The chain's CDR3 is CASSQRVPTGYGYTF. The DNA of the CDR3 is TGCGCCAGCAGCCAAAGAGTACCCACGGGCTATGGCTACACCTTC.

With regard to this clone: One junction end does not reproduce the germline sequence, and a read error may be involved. The CDR3 spells CASSYASGFTDAQYF. Here the CDR3 DNA reads TGTGCCAGCAGTTACGCTAGCGGCTTCACAGATGCGCAGTATTTT. The gene calls are TRBV6-5 and TRBJ2-3, with TRBD2 identical over 7 bases. Germline V gives CDR1 MNHEY, CDR2 SVGAGI. The CDR3 covers 15 residues.

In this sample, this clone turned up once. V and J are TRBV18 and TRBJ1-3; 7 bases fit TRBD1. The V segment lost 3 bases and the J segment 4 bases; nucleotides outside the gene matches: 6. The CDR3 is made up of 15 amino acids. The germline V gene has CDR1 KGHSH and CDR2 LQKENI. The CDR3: CASSPRTGVGNTIYF. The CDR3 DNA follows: TGTGCCAGCTCACCGCGGACAGGAGTAGGAAACACCATATATTTT.

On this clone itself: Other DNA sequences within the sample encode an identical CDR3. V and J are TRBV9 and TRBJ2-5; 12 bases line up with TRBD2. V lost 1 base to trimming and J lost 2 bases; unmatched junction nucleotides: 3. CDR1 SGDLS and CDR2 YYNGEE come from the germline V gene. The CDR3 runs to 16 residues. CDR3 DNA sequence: TGTGCCAGCAGCGTATCTACTAGCGGGGGGCAAGAGACCCAGTACTTC. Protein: CASSVSTSGGQETQYF.

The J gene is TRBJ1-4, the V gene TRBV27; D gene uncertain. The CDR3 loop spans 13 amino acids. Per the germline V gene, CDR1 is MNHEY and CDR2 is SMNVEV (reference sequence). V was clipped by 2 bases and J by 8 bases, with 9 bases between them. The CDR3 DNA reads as TGTGCCAGCAGTTTAGGAGGGCGGGAAAAACTGTTTTTT. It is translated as CASSLGGREKLFF.

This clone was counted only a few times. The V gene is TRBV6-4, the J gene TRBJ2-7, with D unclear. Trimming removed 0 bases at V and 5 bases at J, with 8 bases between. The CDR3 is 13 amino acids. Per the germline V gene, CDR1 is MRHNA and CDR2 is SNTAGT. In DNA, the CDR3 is TGTGCCAGCAGTGACTCTCCTGAGGACGAGCAGTACTTC. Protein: CASSDSPEDEQYF.

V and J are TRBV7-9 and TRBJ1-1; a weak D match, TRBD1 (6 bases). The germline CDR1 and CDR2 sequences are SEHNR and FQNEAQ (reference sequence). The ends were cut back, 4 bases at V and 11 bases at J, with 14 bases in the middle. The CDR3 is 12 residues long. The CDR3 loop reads CASSWGQDAAFF. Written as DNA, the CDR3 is TGTGCCAGCAGCTGGGGACAAGATGCGGCTTTCTTT.

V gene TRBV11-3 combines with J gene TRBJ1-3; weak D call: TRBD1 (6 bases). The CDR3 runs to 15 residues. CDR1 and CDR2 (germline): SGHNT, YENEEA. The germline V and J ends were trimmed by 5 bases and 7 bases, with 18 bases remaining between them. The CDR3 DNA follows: TGTGCCAGCAGCCAAAGCGGGGGCAACGGGAACACCATATATTTT. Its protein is CASSQSGGNGNTIYF.